What follows are 28 T cell receptor beta chains derived from one specimen sequenced in a study of CD8 T cells in ankylosing spondylitis. The study's findings and limits: Blood of patients with ankylosing spondylitis appeared to be characterized by a TCR beta motif of roughly eight highly homologous variants.

Their recognized antigens are unknown. Via MiXCR, TCRdb re-called the 5' RACE reads, giving one row per CDR3 protein. The data contain about 210,000 distinct CDR3 sequences, about 7% of them singletons. Sequencing used blood, either unsorted or a sorted T cell fraction (not recorded which). These receptors were taken from a male donor with ankylosing spondylitis.

This clonotype was observed at least ten times. The chain is built from TRBV6-2 or TRBV6-3 and TRBJ1-5; 9 bases agree with TRBD1. V trimming: 6 bases; J trimming: 0 bases; junction bases outside the gene matches: 3. CDR3 length: 15 residues. Germline V lookup: CDR1 MNHEY, CDR2 SVGEGT. The CDR3: CASRGQGTSNQPQHF. For the CDR3, the DNA is TGTGCCAGCAGAGGACAGGGGACTAGCAATCAGCCCCAGCATTTT.

This clonotype showed up many times. The rearrangement uses TRBV29-1 and TRBJ2-3; D is uncertain. The CDR3 totals 10 residues. Trimming stripped 4 bases from V and 2 bases from J, with 1 base between. Germline V gene sequence: CDR1 SQVTM, CDR2 ANQGSEA. CDR3 nucleotide sequence: TGCAGCGTTGCCACAGATACGCAGTATTTT. It encodes CSVATDTQYF.

This clonotype was recorded a few times. This chain uses TRBV15 with TRBJ2-7, with D possibly TRBD2 on 5 matching bases. Germline-derived CDR1 and CDR2 are LNHNV and YYDKDF (reference sequence). V lost 2 bases and J 1 base, leaving 9 bases between the germline ends. This CDR3 has 14 residues. The CDR3 nucleotides are TGTGCCACCAGCAGAAGAGCGGATTCCTACGAGCAGTACTTC. Its translation: CATSRRADSYEQYF.

This clonotype was seen at least ten times. The CDR3 nucleotides are TGTGCCAGCAGTGAACCACAGGTTAATGAAAAACTGTTTTTT. It yields the protein CASSEPQVNEKLFF. This chain uses TRBV2 with TRBJ1-4; tentative D call: TRBD1 (5 bases). Germline V CDR1 and CDR2: SNHLY, FYNNEI. This CDR3 has 14 residues. Trimming took 2 bases from V and 4 from J, leaving 8 bases between them. Together with reference TRBV2 and TRBJ1-4, the CDR3 gives the full variable domain: EPEVTQTPSHQVTQMGQEVILRCVPISNHLYFYWYRQILGQKVEFLVSFYNNEISEKSEIFDDQFSVERPDGSNFTLKIRSTKLEDSAMYFCASSEPQVNEKLFFGSGTQLSVL.

This clonotype was observed at least ten times. The genes are TRBV27 and TRBJ2-7; D perhaps matches TRBD1 (6 bases). The CDR3 has 16 residues. The germline CDR1 and CDR2 sequences are MNHEY and SMNVEV (reference sequence). V was pared by 8 bases and J by 3 bases, with 23 bases between. CDR3 sequence reads: CASHPRGGQKFYEQYF. The DNA of the CDR3 is TGTGCCAGCCATCCCCGGGGCGGACAGAAATTCTACGAGCAGTACTTC.

There are many counts of this clonotype. The gene calls are TRBV7-9 and TRBJ2-1, with 7 bases fitting TRBD2. J gave up 7 bases and V 1 base, and 4 bases lay outside the gene matches. CDR3 length: 14 residues. Germline V gene data show CDR1 as SEHNR and CDR2 as FQNEAQ (reference sequence). The CDR3 DNA follows: TGTGCCAGCAGCTTAGACGGGAGGAGAAATGAGCAGTTCTTC. Its protein is CASSLDGRRNEQFF. The whole variable domain, filled in from reference TRBV7-9 and TRBJ2-1, reads DTGVSQNPRHKITKRGQNVTFRCDPISEHNRLYWYRQTLGQGPEFLTYFQNEAQLEKSRLLSDRFSAERPKGSFSTLEIQRTEQGDSAMYLCASSLDGRRNEQFFGPGTRLTVL.

The rearrangement joins TRBV3-1 to TRBJ2-3; the D is unclear. There are 13 residues in the CDR3. From germline, CDR1 is LGHDT and CDR2 YNNKEL (reference sequence). Trimming removed 5 bases from V and 2 bases from J, with 8 bases in between. CDR3 sequence: CASSDLPTDTQYF. DNA of the CDR3: TGTGCCAGCAGCGATCTTCCCACAGATACGCAGTATTTT.

V is TRBV5-6 and J is TRBJ2-1; 7 bases are a match to TRBD2. Trimming cost V 0 bases and J 3 bases; bases outside gene matches: 0. CDR1 SGHDT and CDR2 YYEEEE come from the germline V gene. The CDR3 consists of 14 residues. CDR3 residues: CASSLGDYYNEQFF. Written as DNA, the CDR3 is TGTGCCAGCAGCTTGGGGGACTACTACAATGAGCAGTTCTTC.

This clonotype was picked up many times. J is TRBJ2-2 and V is TRBV29-1, with D maybe TRBD1 (6 bases). The V end was cut by 6 bases, the J end by 4 bases, with 18 bases between. The CDR3 contains 15 residues. Germline V gene sequence: CDR1 SQVTM, CDR2 ANQGSEA. The CDR3 sequence: CSVVLVDRFTGELFF. CDR3 bases: TGCAGCGTCGTATTGGTGGACAGATTCACCGGGGAGCTGTTTTTT.

This clonotype has a count of ten or more. The chain has TRBV6-5 and TRBJ2-7, with D perhaps matching TRBD1 (5 bases). Looked up from germline, CDR1 is MNHEY and CDR2 is SVGAGI. This CDR3 has 11 residues. The V gene lost 6 bases and the J gene lost 6 bases, with 9 bases spanning the gap. In nucleotides, the CDR3 is TGTGCCAGCAGAACAGGTTTCGAGCAGTACTTC. Residues: CASRTGFEQYF.

This clonotype has just a few counts. This chain uses TRBV27 with TRBJ2-3, with TRBD1 matching over 7 bases. With V trimmed by 6 bases and J by 2 bases, 8 bases remained unmatched. The germline CDR1 and CDR2 sequences are MNHEY and SMNVEV (reference sequence). The CDR3 runs 15 residues. CDR3 region: CASRGAGTDTDTQYF. The CDR3 DNA is TGTGCCAGCAGGGGGGCCGGGACAGACACAGATACGCAGTATTTT.

At least ten counts were recorded for this clonotype. The chain employs TRBV10-3 and TRBJ2-7, with D tentatively TRBD2 (5 bases). The germline CDR1 and CDR2 sequences are ENHRY and SYGVKD. V was pared by 3 bases and J by 7 bases, with 10 bases between. This CDR3 has 12 amino acids. CDR3 DNA sequence: TGTGCCATCAGTGAATTGGGCGGGGAGCAGTACTTC. Translating it yields CAISELGGEQYF.

This clonotype occurred many times. The chain recombines TRBV4-2 with TRBJ2-1, with no clear D. Germline CDR1 LGHNA, CDR2 YNFKEQ. CDR3 length equals 18 residues. V lost 0 bases and J 0 bases, leaving 15 bases between the germline ends. CDR3: CASSQESVGLLSYNEQFF. CDR3 coding DNA: TGTGCCAGCAGCCAAGAGTCCGTTGGCCTACTCTCCTACAATGAGCAGTTCTTC.

This clonotype was seen a few times. The chain is built from TRBV12-3 or TRBV12-4 and TRBJ2-1, with 9 nucleotides matching TRBD1. With 7 bases clipped from V and 5 bases from J, the junction kept 6 bases outside the gene matches. The CDR3 consists of 14 residues. In nucleotides, the CDR3 is TGTGCCAGCAACACGGGACAGGGTGACAATGAGCAGTTCTTC. Translating it yields CASNTGQGDNEQFF.

Notes on this clonotype: Given a much more abundant clone one base away, this may be a read error. The gene calls are TRBV27 and TRBJ2-6, with a tentative D call TRBD1 (6 bases). The V and J ends lost 2 bases and 3 bases respectively, with 8 bases between them. Germline-derived CDR1 and CDR2 are MNHEY and SMNVEV (reference sequence). There are 15 residues in the CDR3. This chain's CDR3 is CASSLGGDGANVLTF. The CDR3 nucleotides are TGTGCCAGCAGTTTAGGGGGCGATGGGGCCAACGTCCTGACTTTC.

This clonotype was seen at least ten times. The chain is built from TRBV14 and TRBJ2-1; maybe TRBD2 (5 bases). The length of the CDR3 is 13 residues. Trimming left V 0 bases short and J 9 bases short, with 9 bases between. Per germline, CDR1 SGHDN and CDR2 FVKESK. The CDR3 reads CASSQDHGIEQFF. CDR3 nucleotide sequence: TGTGCCAGCAGCCAAGATCACGGGATTGAGCAGTTCTTC.

This clonotype was detected ten times or more. The junction does not match germline at one end; this may be a read error. V gene TRBV5-5 combines with J gene TRBJ2-7; D gene ambiguous. The CDR3 length is 12 residues. CDR1 is SGHKS and CDR2 is YYEKEE in the germline V gene (reference sequence). CDR3 protein: CASNLGRYEQYF. CDR3 coding DNA: TGTGCCAGCAACTTGGGAAGGTACGAGCAGTACTTC.

The genes are TRBV7-2 and TRBJ2-7; the match to TRBD1 covers 10 bases. The CDR3 totals 15 residues. Germline V gene data show CDR1 as SGHTA and CDR2 as FQGNSA. Trimming took 2 bases from V and 3 from J; bases not matched to a gene: 4. CDR3 DNA sequence: TGTGCCAGCAGCTTACCGACAGGGGGCTACTACGAGCAGTACTTC. Translated, it gives CASSLPTGGYYEQYF.

This clonotype was recorded many times. The rearrangement uses TRBV4-2 and TRBJ2-1; no reliable D call. This CDR3 contains 14 residues. Germline V gives CDR1 LGHNA, CDR2 YNFKEQ. Trimming left V 1 base short and J 3 bases short, with 7 bases between. The CDR3 is CASSQVGNYNEQFF. CDR3 DNA sequence: TGTGCCAGCAGCCAAGTAGGGAACTACAATGAGCAGTTCTTC.

This clonotype was detected many times. The chain joins TRBV5-5 to TRBJ2-2; D unclear. The V gene's germline CDR1 is SGHKS and CDR2 YYEKEE (reference sequence). Trimming took 0 bases from V and 0 from J, leaving 12 bases between them. The CDR3 contains 17 residues. CDR3 in amino acids: CASSLVSGRPNTGELFF. CDR3 DNA sequence: TGTGCCAGCAGCTTGGTATCTGGCAGACCGAACACCGGGGAGCTGTTTTTT.

This clonotype has a handful of counts. The gene calls are TRBV4-1 and TRBJ1-3; D gene unclear. Germline lookup yields CDR1 MGHRA and CDR2 YSYEKL. V was pared by 3 bases and J by 1 base, with 7 bases between. The CDR3 consists of 14 residues. CDR3 sequence (DNA): TGCGCCAGCAGCCATAGAGGATCTGGAAACACCATATATTTT. Amino acids: CASSHRGSGNTIYF.

The chain recombines TRBV4-3 with TRBJ2-2; maybe TRBD2 (5 bases). Trimming pared 0 bases from V and 6 bases from J, leaving 14 bases between. The CDR3 contains 16 residues. Germline V lookup: CDR1 LGHNA, CDR2 YSLEER. The CDR3 DNA sequence: TGCGCCAGCAGCCAAGACATGTGGGATAGCGCCGGGGAGCTGTTTTTT. Amino acids: CASSQDMWDSAGELFF.

As regards this clonotype: No DNA is shown, since the ends of the CDR3 on it are uncertain; the CDR3 is the one TCRdb lists. CDR3 protein: CASSLVAGGSYNELFF. The chain joins TRBV7-2 to TRBJ2-1; the table's TRBD2 call for D was not verified on the DNA. A total of 16 residues make up the CDR3, ends included. Germline V gives CDR1 SGHTA, CDR2 FQGNSA.

This clonotype turned up a few times. The chain has TRBV19 and TRBJ1-5; D not certain. The germline V gene encodes CDR1 LNHDA and CDR2 SQIVND (reference sequence). V was trimmed by 7 bases and J by 7 bases, leaving 11 bases between them. This CDR3 has 12 amino acids. The CDR3 bases are TGTGCCAGTAAGGAGGAGAGGCAGCCCCAGCATTTT. Protein product: CASKEERQPQHF.

This clonotype was observed at least ten times. The chain joins TRBV6-1 to TRBJ2-7, with 10 nucleotides matching TRBD2. The CDR3 runs 14 residues. Looked up from germline, CDR1 is MNHNS and CDR2 is SASEGT. V lost 6 bases to trimming and J lost 0 bases; unmatched junction nucleotides: 2. CDR3 in DNA: TGTGCCAGCAGACTAGCGGGACGCTCCTACGAGCAGTACTTC. Its translation is CASRLAGRSYEQYF.

The chain has TRBV4-3 and TRBJ2-1, with 9 bases lining up with TRBD2. Trimming at V came to 1 base and at J to 0 bases, leaving 10 bases not matched to a gene. Germline V CDR1 and CDR2: LGHNA, YSLEER. The CDR3 totals 19 residues. The CDR3: CASSQVRTLAGSSYNEQFF. For the CDR3, the DNA is TGCGCCAGCAGCCAAGTTCGGACGCTAGCGGGGAGCTCCTACAATGAGCAGTTCTTC.

About this clonotype: A much larger clone lies one base from this, so it may be a read error. The chain combines TRBV10-2 with TRBJ2-7; 10 bases are shared with TRBD2. Germline CDR1 WSHSY, CDR2 SAAADI. The CDR3 loop spans 18 amino acids. J was trimmed by 4 bases and V by 0 bases; bases with no gene match: 12. Here the CDR3 reads CASSESMGTSAMRYEQYF. The DNA for the CDR3 is TGCGCCAGCAGTGAGTCGATGGGGACTAGCGCGATGAGGTACGAGCAGTACTTC.

This clonotype was seen a handful of times. The chain carries TRBV9 and TRBJ2-7; 11 nucleotides align to TRBD1. The CDR3 is made up of 15 amino acids. Germline CDR1 reads SGDLS; CDR2 reads YYNGEE. The trim removed 3 bases at V and 2 bases at J, leaving 4 bases unmatched. CDR3: CASSAWDRGAYEQYF. The CDR3, as DNA: TGTGCCAGCAGCGCCTGGGACAGGGGGGCCTACGAGCAGTACTTC.